The 20 T cell receptor beta chains given below trace back to one sample, sequenced in a study of blood T cell repertoires in COVID-19. Sequenced by immunoSEQ multiplex PCR; TCRdb stores in-frame clones only, minus some. The sample contains around 400,000 clones, just under 90% of which appear only once. Sequencing input: PBMCs or T cells enriched from blood (not recorded which). Source of these receptors: a woman in her twenties or thirties who had recovered from COVID-19.

The chain combines TRBV24-1 with TRBJ1-3, with no clear D. V lost 3 bases to trimming and J lost 9 bases, with 11 bases between them. Germline V gene data show CDR1 as KGHDR and CDR2 as SFDVKD. The CDR3 is 13 residues long. CDR3 DNA: TGTGCCACCAGTGATCAAACATCTCGCACCATATATTTT. It yields the protein CATSDQTSRTIYF.

The V gene is TRBV6-2 or TRBV6-3, the J gene TRBJ2-7; possibly TRBD1 for D (5 bases). Germline loops: CDR1 MNHEY, CDR2 SVGEGT. Trimming stripped 2 bases from V and 7 bases from J, with 6 bases between. CDR3 length equals 11 residues. For the CDR3, the DNA is TGTGCCAGCAGTTACCAGGGTGAGCAGTACTTC. This codes for CASSYQGEQYF.

V and J are TRBV6-5 and TRBJ1-2; no clear D gene. The CDR3 contains 16 residues. V lost 0 bases and J 4 bases, leaving 15 bases between the germline ends. Germline V gene sequence: CDR1 MNHEY, CDR2 SVGAGI. The CDR3 sequence is CASSYSGVSTSYGYTF. The CDR3 nucleotides read TGTGCCAGCAGTTACTCCGGGGTGTCCACGTCCTATGGCTACACCTTC.

The V and J genes are TRBV11-2 and TRBJ2-7; TRBD1 matches at 10 bases. Germline CDR1 is SGHAT and CDR2 is FQNNGV. This CDR3 is 13 amino acids long. Here the CDR3 DNA reads TGTGCTATAGGGGGACAGGGGTGGTACGAGCAGTACTTC. It specifies CAIGGQGWYEQYF.

V gene TRBV27 combines with J gene TRBJ1-5, with TRBD1 as a possible D gene (5 bases). Deletions cut 3 bases from V and 3 bases from J, with 9 bases between. The V gene's germline CDR1 is MNHEY and CDR2 SMNVEV (reference sequence). This CDR3 has 14 amino acids. CDR3 DNA: TGTGCCAGCAGTTTTAGGGGCCCCAATCAGCCCCAGCATTTT. Protein: CASSFRGPNQPQHF.

The chain carries TRBV30 and TRBJ1-5, with a weak D call TRBD1 (6 bases). The CDR3 is 13 amino acids. The V and J ends lost 5 bases and 3 bases respectively, with 11 bases between them. Germline V gene sequence: CDR1 GTSNPN, CDR2 SVGIG (reference sequence). The CDR3 DNA sequence: TGTGCCTGGGGAGGACAGCCCAATCAGCCCCAGCATTTT. Protein product: CAWGGQPNQPQHF.

Remarks on this clone: The sample has other DNA sequences that encode this CDR3 too. The chain is built from TRBV28 and TRBJ1-5; no clear D gene. The ends were cut back, 3 bases at V and 5 bases at J, with 8 bases in the middle. This CDR3 is built from 13 residues. Germline V gene data show CDR1 as MDHEN and CDR2 as SYDVKM. CDR3 sequence reads: CASSFREDQPQHF. The CDR3 DNA is TGTGCCAGCAGTTTTCGTGAGGATCAGCCCCAGCATTTT.

Comment on this clone: The sample contains more than one DNA sequence encoding this CDR3. The chain combines TRBV7-2 with TRBJ1-2; tentative D call: TRBD1 (6 bases). V was clipped by 1 base and J by 4 bases, with 10 bases between them. The germline V gene has CDR1 SGHTA and CDR2 FQGNSA. The CDR3 is made up of 14 amino acids. The CDR3 DNA reads as TGTGCCAGCAGCTTAGGGGGGCGCGGCTATGGCTACACCTTC. It specifies CASSLGGRGYGYTF. Full variable domain (rest looked up from reference TRBV7-2 and TRBJ1-2): GAGVSQSPSNKVTEKGKDVELRCDPISGHTALYWYRQSLGQGLEFLIYFQGNSAPDKSGLPSDRFSAERTGGSVSTLTIQRTQQEDSAVYLCASSLGGRGYGYTFGSGTRLTVV.

This clone appeared a few times. This chain joins TRBV9 and TRBJ2-1; TRBD2 matches 8 bases. CDR3 length equals 15 residues. The germline V gene has CDR1 SGDLS and CDR2 YYNGEE. Unmatched junction bases numbered 3, after V lost 4 bases and J lost 0 bases. CDR3 nucleotides: TGTGCCAGCAGCAGCGGGAGCAGCTCCTACAATGAGCAGTTCTTC. It translates to CASSSGSSSYNEQFF.

The V and J genes are TRBV19 and TRBJ1-2, with D maybe TRBD1 (6 bases). This CDR3 has 15 amino acids. With 6 bases removed from V and 7 bases from J, the gap between germline ends came to 21 bases. The germline V gene has CDR1 LNHDA and CDR2 SQIVND (reference sequence). The CDR3 nucleotides read TGTGCCAGTAGCCGCCTCGGGCAGGGGAGAAGTGGCTACACCTTC. This translates into CASSRLGQGRSGYTF.

V gene TRBV5-4 combines with J gene TRBJ2-7; D gene unclear. V was clipped by 3 bases and J by 0 bases, with 7 bases between them. CDR3 length equals 13 residues. Germline values: CDR1 SGHNT, CDR2 YYREEE (reference sequence). The CDR3 sequence: CASSSPPSYEQYF. CDR3 DNA sequence: TGTGCCAGCAGCTCTCCCCCCTCCTACGAGCAGTACTTC. Drawing the rest from reference TRBV5-4 and TRBJ2-7, the complete variable domain is ETGVTQSPTHLIKTRGQQVTLRCSSQSGHNTVSWYQQALGQGPQFIFQYYREEENGRGNFPPRFSGLQFPNYSSELNVNALELDDSALYLCASSSPPSYEQYFGPGTRLTVT.

This rearrangement joins TRBV7-6 to TRBJ2-7; a possible D gene is TRBD2 (5 bases). The CDR3 consists of 13 residues. The V and J ends lost 5 bases and 1 base respectively, with 9 bases between them. Per the germline V gene, CDR1 is SGHVS and CDR2 is FNYEAQ. This CDR3 is CASSGLLSYEQYF. In DNA form, the CDR3 reads TGTGCCAGCAGCGGACTGCTATCCTACGAGCAGTACTTC.

The V gene is TRBV28, the J gene TRBJ1-5; D is unresolved. V was clipped by 2 bases and J by 3 bases, with 14 bases between them. The CDR3 has 16 residues. Germline V gene sequence: CDR1 MDHEN, CDR2 SYDVKM. The CDR3 bases are TGTGCCAGCAGTTTACTTAAGGCACAGTTCAATCAGCCCCAGCATTTT. Translated: CASSLLKAQFNQPQHF.

The chain combines TRBV27 with TRBJ1-5; 9 bases are a match to TRBD1. V was pared by 4 bases and J by 5 bases, with 3 bases of the junction left unmatched. Germline loops: CDR1 MNHEY, CDR2 SMNVEV (reference sequence). This CDR3 has 14 amino acids. CDR3 coding DNA: TGTGCCAGCAGTTCCCGACAGGGGGATCAGCCCCAGCATTTT. It specifies CASSSRQGDQPQHF.

The V call is TRBV5-1, the J call TRBJ2-5; D perhaps matches TRBD2 (7 bases). The CDR3 has 15 residues. The germline V gene encodes CDR1 SGHRS and CDR2 YFSETQ. V was trimmed by 4 bases and J by 5 bases, leaving 18 bases between them. CDR3 nucleotide sequence: TGCGCCAGCAGCCCGGTAGGGGGGGGCGGCGAGACCCAGTACTTC. Translation gives CASSPVGGGGETQYF.

The chain uses TRBV5-4 and TRBJ2-2; 13 bases align to TRBD2. The CDR3 covers 16 residues. V lost 4 bases to trimming and J lost 7 bases; unmatched junction nucleotides: 7. Looked up from germline, CDR1 is SGHNT and CDR2 is YYREEE (reference sequence). CDR3 sequence: CASSGGLAGAGGELFF. The CDR3 nucleotides read TGTGCCAGCAGCGGCGGACTAGCGGGAGCTGGCGGGGAGCTGTTTTTT. The whole variable domain, remainder taken from reference TRBV5-4 and TRBJ2-2, is ETGVTQSPTHLIKTRGQQVTLRCSSQSGHNTVSWYQQALGQGPQFIFQYYREEENGRGNFPPRFSGLQFPNYSSELNVNALELDDSALYLCASSGGLAGAGGELFFGEGSRLTVL.

The chain links TRBV21-1 to TRBJ1-1. TRBV21-1 is marked as a pseudogene. The CDR3 contains 14 residues. In nucleotides, the CDR3 is TGTGCCAGCAGCAAAGCGAGGAGGGGTCCTGAAGCTTTCTTT. Translation: CASSKARRGPEAFF.

This rearrangement joins TRBV12-3 or TRBV12-4 to TRBJ1-2; 7 positions match TRBD1. J gave up 2 bases and V 6 bases, and 3 bases lay outside the gene matches. The CDR3 is made up of 13 amino acids. This CDR3 reads CASSTGVNYGYTF. Here the CDR3 DNA reads TGTGCCAGCAGCACAGGGGTAAACTATGGCTACACCTTC.

This clone was seen just once. The genes are TRBV4-2 and TRBJ1-4, with no clear D. V was shortened by 2 bases and J by 5 bases, with 12 bases between the two germline ends. Germline V gives CDR1 LGHNA, CDR2 YNFKEQ. The CDR3 sequence is 15 residues long. The CDR3 bases are TGTGCCAGCAGCCAATTTTCAGAGGGAAATGAAAAACTGTTTTTT. This codes for CASSQFSEGNEKLFF.

The J gene is TRBJ1-3, the V gene TRBV11-2; 10 bases line up with TRBD1. The CDR3 covers 16 residues. Germline CDR1 SGHAT, CDR2 FQNNGV. Trimming removed 5 bases from V and 4 bases from J; junction bases left unmatched: 8. CDR3: CASSAGQGFSGNTIYF. Here the CDR3 DNA reads TGTGCCAGCAGCGCGGGACAGGGGTTTTCCGGAAACACCATATATTTT.